Below, 7 T cell receptor beta chains from the same sample are listed, as sequenced in a study of OX40 agonist ivuxolimab in advanced cancers. Libraries were prepared by immunoSEQ multiplex PCR; TCRdb keeps only in-frame clonotypes and omits some of them. This sample has more than 13,000 clones; 60% to 80% occur once, and the top ten carry about 35%. The material sequenced was CD4+ or CD8+ T cells sorted from blood, taken in a trial of the OX40 agonist ivuxolimab. These receptors originate from an adult with an advanced solid tumor such as melanoma, head and neck, liver or kidney cancer.

The rearrangement uses TRBV10-3 and TRBJ1-2; tentative D call: TRBD1 (5 bases). Germline assignment: CDR1 ENHRY and CDR2 SYGVKD. The V end was cut by 7 bases, the J end by 2 bases, with 20 bases between. The CDR3 length is 16 residues. CDR3 sequence reads: CAINDYGVGANYGYTF. The CDR3 DNA sequence: TGTGCCATCAACGACTACGGGGTAGGGGCCAACTATGGCTACACCTTC.

The V gene is TRBV19, the J gene TRBJ1-4, with D possibly TRBD1 on 6 matching bases. V lost 6 bases, J lost 0 bases, and 14 bases lay in between. Germline V CDR1 and CDR2: LNHDA, SQIVND (reference sequence). This CDR3 has 16 amino acids. The CDR3 DNA is TGTGCCAGTAGCCACCTCGGACAGCCAACTAATGAAAAACTGTTTTTT. It specifies CASSHLGQPTNEKLFF.

This clone was counted once. V and J are TRBV4-1 and TRBJ2-5; 10 bases agree with TRBD1. Germline V CDR1 and CDR2: MGHRA, YSYEKL. This CDR3 is built from 16 residues. Trimming cost V 1 base and J 3 bases; bases outside gene matches: 5. The CDR3 nucleotides read TGCGCCAGCAGCCAAGTTAGAGGACAGGGGGAAGAGACCCAGTACTTC. This sequence encodes CASSQVRGQGEETQYF.

The chain joins TRBV18 to TRBJ2-3, with D unresolved. Germline CDR1 reads KGHSH; CDR2 reads LQKENI. V dropped 6 bases and J dropped 3 bases, with 7 bases sitting between them. The CDR3 contains 12 residues. The CDR3 region has the DNA TGTGCCAGCTCGCTTTCGACAGATACGCAGTATTTT. Amino acids: CASSLSTDTQYF.

The chain has TRBV5-1 and TRBJ1-1, with D tentatively TRBD1 (5 bases). The germline CDR1 and CDR2 sequences are SGHRS and YFSETQ. The ends were cut back, 1 base at V and 0 bases at J, with 10 bases in the middle. The CDR3 length is 15 residues. The CDR3 bases are TGCGCCAGCAGCTTGAGCCAGGGCCTGAACACTGAAGCTTTCTTT. Its protein product is CASSLSQGLNTEAFF.

V usage is TRBV4-1 and J usage is TRBJ1-5; D perhaps matches TRBD1 (5 bases). Germline lookup yields CDR1 MGHRA and CDR2 YSYEKL. The V end was cut by 4 bases, the J end by 0 bases, with 19 bases between. This CDR3 has 18 residues. The CDR3 sequence: CASSLGATGQSSNQPQHF. CDR3 bases: TGCGCCAGCAGCCTAGGGGCCACGGGGCAGAGTAGCAATCAGCCCCAGCATTTT.

The chain is built from TRBV20-1 and TRBJ2-7; D is unclear. The V gene's germline CDR1 is DFQATT and CDR2 SNEGSKA (reference sequence). This CDR3 is built from 11 residues. Trimming removed 6 bases at V and 3 bases at J, with 9 bases between. The CDR3 sequence: CSAPMGYEQYF. Here the CDR3 DNA reads TGCAGTGCACCGATGGGCTACGAGCAGTACTTC.